These 24 T cell receptor beta chains were sequenced from one sample in a study of control samples from healthy donors and cancer patients. Clones were read by immunoSEQ multiplex PCR, and TCRdb kept only the in-frame ones, dropping some. Of 100,000 to 150,000 clones listed, about nine tenths are singletons. Sequencing was done on a sample of blood. The receptors originated from a man aged 35 to 55 in good health.

The chain links TRBV2 to TRBJ2-5; D remains ambiguous. Germline CDR1 is SNHLY and CDR2 is FYNNEI. The CDR3 extends over 15 amino acids. Trimming took off 6 bases at V and 2 bases at J, with 16 bases between the two ends. DNA of the CDR3: TGTGCCAGCAGCTTCAGGAAGAACCAACAAGAGACCCAGTACTTC. This encodes CASSFRKNQQETQYF.

This chain joins TRBV15 and TRBJ2-2, with a weak D call TRBD2 (5 bases). Germline-derived CDR1 and CDR2 are LNHNV and YYDKDF (reference sequence). With 1 base removed from V and 0 bases from J, the gap between germline ends came to 12 bases. This CDR3 is built from 17 residues. CDR3 sequence: CATSRVSEGPNTGELFF. For the CDR3, the DNA is TGTGCCACCAGCAGAGTGAGTGAGGGCCCGAACACCGGGGAGCTGTTTTTT.

V gene TRBV10-2 combines with J gene TRBJ1-4; TRBD1 aligns across 10 bases. CDR1 is WSHSY, CDR2 SAAADI, per germline. The length of the CDR3 is 15 residues. Unmatched junction bases numbered 9, after V lost 6 bases and J lost 8 bases. Here the CDR3 reads CASRETTGGDEKLFF. CDR3 DNA sequence: TGCGCCAGCAGGGAGACGACAGGGGGCGACGAAAAACTGTTTTTT.

This sequence joins TRBV18 and TRBJ2-5; the match to TRBD1 covers 10 bases. The germline V gene has CDR1 KGHSH and CDR2 LQKENI. The trim removed 6 bases at V and 5 bases at J, leaving 6 bases unmatched. The CDR3 has 14 amino acids. The CDR3 loop is CASSLTGGRETQYF. CDR3 DNA sequence: TGTGCCAGCTCCTTGACAGGGGGCCGTGAGACCCAGTACTTC.

CDR3: CASSPQGGTLHF. CDR3 coding DNA: TGTGCCAGCAGCCCACAAGGGGGCACCCTCCACTTT. V is TRBV3-1 (or the pseudogene TRBV3-2) and J is TRBJ1-6, with 7 bases aligning to TRBD1. Trimming at V came to 4 bases and at J to 14 bases, leaving 5 bases not matched to a gene. Germline V lookup: CDR1 LGHDT, CDR2 YNNKEL (reference sequence). This CDR3 contains 12 residues.

This clone was recorded only once. The chain recombines TRBV5-1 with TRBJ2-7, with TRBD1 matching over 11 bases. CDR3 size: 15 residues. V was pared by 5 bases and J by 3 bases, with 7 bases of the junction left unmatched. From germline, CDR1 is SGHRS and CDR2 YFSETQ. CDR3 DNA: TGCGCCAGCAGTTCCGGTGGGACAGGGGGCTACGAGCAGTACTTC. This gives the protein CASSSGGTGGYEQYF.

As to this clone: Other DNA sequences from this sample encode an identical CDR3 as well. This sequence joins TRBV19 and TRBJ1-1; the D is unclear. CDR3 length: 13 residues. Germline CDR1 reads LNHDA; CDR2 reads SQIVND (reference sequence). Trimming took 1 base from V and 0 from J, leaving 3 bases between them. CDR3 amino acids: CASSIGMNTEAFF. CDR3 bases: TGTGCCAGTAGTATAGGGATGAACACTGAAGCTTTCTTT.

The chain carries TRBV6-5 and TRBJ1-6; no definite D call. Germline V gene data show CDR1 as MNHEY and CDR2 as SVGAGI. This CDR3 spans 15 amino acids. The V and J ends lost 2 bases and 0 bases respectively, with 5 bases between them. CDR3 coding DNA: TGTGCCAGCAGTTACCGAAGCTCCTATAATTCACCCCTCCACTTT. Encoded protein: CASSYRSSYNSPLHF.

The gene calls are TRBV15 and TRBJ1-2; D is perhaps TRBD1 (5 bases). The V gene lost 4 bases and the J gene lost 7 bases, with 19 bases spanning the gap. CDR1 and CDR2 (germline): LNHNV, YYDKDF (reference sequence). This CDR3 region has 15 residues. CDR3 sequence reads: CATSTNLEGRGGYTF. In nucleotides, the CDR3 is TGTGCCACCAGCACAAACCTGGAGGGGCGTGGTGGCTACACCTTC.

This clone was recorded only once. The rearrangement uses TRBV7-8 and TRBJ1-4, with no clear D. Germline V CDR1 and CDR2: SGHVS, FQNEAQ. CDR3 length: 16 amino acids. The germline V and J ends were trimmed by 1 base and 7 bases, with 16 bases remaining between them. The CDR3 spells CASSLVSRDSGEKLFF. Written as DNA, the CDR3 is TGTGCCAGCAGCTTAGTGAGCCGGGATAGTGGTGAAAAACTGTTTTTT.

The chain couples TRBV4-2 to TRBJ2-3, with 12 nucleotides matching TRBD2. CDR3 length equals 18 residues. After removal of 4 bases from V and 5 bases from J, the junction contained 13 bases not matched to a gene. The germline V gene encodes CDR1 LGHNA and CDR2 YNFKEQ. DNA for the CDR3: TGTGCCAGCAGCCGGGCGGGAGGACTAGCGGGGACCGGAGATACGCAGTATTTT. Its translation: CASSRAGGLAGTGDTQYF.

For the CDR3, the DNA is TGTGCCAGCAGCTTGGTGGAGGAAGCTTTCTTT. It translates to CASSLVEEAFF. This chain uses TRBV5-6 with TRBJ1-1, with D unclear. This CDR3 is 11 amino acids long. Trimming stripped 0 bases from V and 8 bases from J, with 5 bases between. Per germline, CDR1 SGHDT and CDR2 YYEEEE. The entire variable domain, with the rest obtained from reference TRBV5-6 and TRBJ1-1, is as follows: DAGVTQSPTHLIKTRGQQVTLRCSPKSGHDTVSWYQQALGQGPQFIFQYYEEEERQRGNFPDRFSGHQFPNYSSELNVNALLLGDSALYLCASSLVEEAFFGQGTRLTVV.

This clone was observed once. The chain couples TRBV28 to TRBJ2-5, with 11 bases fitting TRBD1. V shed 10 bases, J shed 5 bases, and the junction held 9 bases outside the gene matches. The CDR3 spans 14 residues. From germline, CDR1 is MDHEN and CDR2 SYDVKM. The CDR3 sequence is CATDRTGGGETQYF. The CDR3 region has the DNA TGTGCCACCGACCGGACAGGGGGCGGGGAGACCCAGTACTTC.

This clone has a handful of counts. This chain uses TRBV28 with TRBJ1-6; perhaps TRBD1 as D (6 bases). The CDR3 length is 14 residues. Looked up from germline, CDR1 is MDHEN and CDR2 is SYDVKM. V lost 4 bases and J lost 9, with 13 bases in between. The CDR3 protein is CASSWGAAGSPLHF. The DNA of the CDR3 is TGTGCCAGCAGTTGGGGGGCGGCGGGTTCACCCCTCCACTTT. The full variable domain, completed using reference TRBV28 and TRBJ1-6, is DVKVTQSSRYLVKRTGEKVFLECVQDMDHENMFWYRQDPGLGLRLIYFSYDVKMKEKGDIPEGYSVSREKKERFSLILESASTNQTSMYLCASSWGAAGSPLHFGNGTRLTVT.

The rearrangement joins TRBV9 to TRBJ1-2; D is ambiguous. Looked up from germline, CDR1 is SGDLS and CDR2 is YYNGEE. The CDR3 runs 14 residues. Trimming took 3 bases from V and 3 from J, leaving 12 bases between them. The CDR3 sequence: CASSGEPPYYGYTF. The DNA of the CDR3 is TGTGCCAGCAGCGGTGAACCGCCGTACTATGGCTACACCTTC.

This chain joins TRBV5-4 and TRBJ2-7; the D gene could be TRBD1 or TRBD2 (5 bases each). The germline V gene encodes CDR1 SGHNT and CDR2 YYREEE (reference sequence). The CDR3 sequence is 15 residues long. V dropped 5 bases and J dropped 2 bases, with 17 bases sitting between them. The CDR3 loop is CASSSPGPIAYEQYF. Written as DNA, the CDR3 is TGTGCCAGCAGTTCCCCGGGACCGATAGCCTACGAGCAGTACTTC. The full variable domain, its missing parts supplied by reference TRBV5-4 and TRBJ2-7, is ETGVTQSPTHLIKTRGQQVTLRCSSQSGHNTVSWYQQALGQGPQFIFQYYREEENGRGNFPPRFSGLQFPNYSSELNVNALELDDSALYLCASSSPGPIAYEQYFGPGTRLTVT.

V is TRBV6-1 and J is TRBJ2-7; 13 nucleotides line up with TRBD2. Germline V gene sequence: CDR1 MNHNS, CDR2 SASEGT. The CDR3 consists of 16 residues. Germline trimming cut 3 bases from V and 3 bases from J; bases unmatched to any gene: 5. CDR3 DNA: TGTGCCAGCAGTGACCCGACTAGCGGGGGGTTCTACGAGCAGTACTTC. Translation: CASSDPTSGGFYEQYF.

This sequence joins TRBV28 and TRBJ1-5; D not certain. V was clipped by 4 bases and J by 0 bases, with 19 bases between them. The germline V gene has CDR1 MDHEN and CDR2 SYDVKM. This CDR3 comprises 18 residues. DNA for the CDR3: TGTGCCAGCAGTTCCGCAATTCGGACCCTATATAGCAATCAGCCCCAGCATTTT. It specifies CASSSAIRTLYSNQPQHF.

CDR3 protein: CASSIGTPWGGSNYEQYF. The CDR3 region has the DNA TGCGCCAGCAGCATTGGGACTCCCTGGGGCGGGAGCAACTACGAGCAGTACTTC. J is TRBJ2-7 and V is TRBV5-1; TRBD2 matches 7 bases. The length of the CDR3 is 18 residues. Germline CDR1 reads SGHRS; CDR2 reads YFSETQ. Trimming removed 4 bases from V and 3 bases from J; junction bases left unmatched: 19.

The V call is TRBV11-2, the J call TRBJ2-1; 15 positions agree with TRBD2. Germline values: CDR1 SGHAT, CDR2 FQNNGV. The CDR3 length is 17 residues. V trimming: 5 bases; J trimming: 7 bases; junction bases outside the gene matches: 9. CDR3 in amino acids: CASSRTSGGGLLNEQFF. The CDR3 bases are TGTGCCAGCAGCCGGACTAGCGGGGGGGGACTCCTAAATGAGCAGTTCTTC.

The chain employs TRBV5-1 and TRBJ2-1; D ambiguous. From germline, CDR1 is SGHRS and CDR2 YFSETQ. The germline V and J ends were trimmed by 5 bases and 5 bases, with 14 bases remaining between them. The CDR3 is 14 residues long. DNA of the CDR3: TGCGCCAGCAGACGCATGAAGAACGACAATGAGCAGTTCTTC. Its protein product is CASRRMKNDNEQFF. Together with reference TRBV5-1 and TRBJ2-1, the CDR3 gives the full variable domain: KAGVTQTPRYLIKTRGQQVTLSCSPISGHRSVSWYQQTPGQGLQFLFEYFSETQRNKGNFPGRFSGRQFSNSRSEMNVSTLELGDSALYLCASRRMKNDNEQFFGPGTRLTVL.

This chain joins TRBV7-2 and TRBJ2-7, with 9 nucleotides matching TRBD1. This CDR3 has 15 amino acids. The germline gives CDR1 SGHTA, CDR2 FQGNSA. V gave up 6 bases and J gave up 4 bases; unmatched junction bases: 10. The CDR3 loop is CASRRPGQGRYEQYF. DNA for the CDR3: TGTGCCAGCAGACGTCCGGGACAGGGTCGTTACGAGCAGTACTTC.

The chain employs TRBV3-1 (or the pseudogene TRBV3-2) and TRBJ2-2; 7 bases line up with TRBD1. Germline-derived CDR1 and CDR2 are LGHDT and YNNKEL (reference sequence). The CDR3 is made up of 17 amino acids. V trimming: 1 base; J trimming: 2 bases; junction bases outside the gene matches: 7. The DNA for the CDR3 is TGTGCCAGCAGCCAAGGACAGGGACCCCCTAACACCGGGGAGCTGTTTTTT. Its protein is CASSQGQGPPNTGELFF.

The V call is TRBV7-6, the J call TRBJ2-7, with TRBD2 matching over 14 bases. After removal of 1 base from V and 0 bases from J, the junction contained 2 bases not matched to a gene. This CDR3 is 17 amino acids long. CDR1 SGHVS and CDR2 FNYEAQ come from the germline V gene. The DNA of the CDR3 is TGTGCCAGCAGCTTAGGCGGACTAGCGGGGGGCTCCTACGAGCAGTACTTC. Amino acid sequence: CASSLGGLAGGSYEQYF.